The 24 T cell receptor beta chains listed next were all sequenced from one sample in a study of molecular identifiers for immune sequencing clone quantification. TCRdb passed the PCR reads through MiXCR, listing each CDR3 protein once. This table holds about 640,000 distinct CDR3 sequences, less than 20% found once. Sequencing was performed on naive CD8+ T cells from blood, with Jurkat cell RNA spiked in. Subset defined: FACS-sorted CD8+CD4-CCR7+CD45RA+ naive T cells. Source of these receptors: a human donor in good health. Some libraries in this study had Jurkat cell RNA spiked in.

Remarks on this clonotype: A read error may explain this, as a much larger clone is one base away. The final CDR3 position lacks the conserved phenylalanine or tryptophan, pointing to a likely read error. V and J are TRBV27 and TRBJ2-3, with D perhaps matching TRBD2 (5 bases). V shed 7 bases and J shed 2 bases, with 19 bases lying between them. Germline V CDR1 and CDR2: MNHEY, SMNVEV (reference sequence). CDR3 length equals 16 residues. In DNA, the CDR3 is TGTGCCAGCACCCCTACACTCGCGGGCTTCACAGATACGCAGTATTGT. Its translation: CASTPTLAGFTDTQYC.

Notes on this clonotype: This may stem from a read error, because a much larger clone lies one nucleotide away. This chain uses TRBV4-1 with TRBJ1-4; maybe TRBD1 (5 bases). This CDR3 contains 12 residues. Looked up from germline, CDR1 is MGHRA and CDR2 is YSYEKL. CDR3 nucleotides: TGCGCCAGTTCGACAGCTAATGAAAAACTGGTTTTT. Encoded protein: CASSTANEKLVF.

This clonotype was seen a handful of times. The chain combines TRBV7-9 with TRBJ2-5, with TRBD2 matching over 10 bases. CDR3 length: 18 amino acids. Germline values: CDR1 SEHNR, CDR2 FQNEAQ (reference sequence). V lost 5 bases, J lost 5 bases, and 17 bases stayed unmatched. The CDR3 DNA reads TGTGCCAGCAGCCCCCGTCAGGGAGCGGGAGGGACCTTGGAGACCCAGTACTTC. Translation gives CASSPRQGAGGTLETQYF.

As regards this clonotype: This may be a read error, as it is one base from a much larger clone. CDR3 sequence (DNA): TGTGCCAGCAGTTTAATGCGGGGGGCGACAGATACGCAGCATTTT. It specifies CASSLMRGATDTQHF. The rearrangement uses TRBV12-3 or TRBV12-4 and TRBJ2-3, with D maybe TRBD1 (6 bases). Matching the DNA end better, TRBJ1-5 makes the J call doubtful. The CDR3 consists of 15 residues.

This clonotype has at least ten counts. The V call is TRBV6-2 or TRBV6-3, the J call TRBJ2-2; 10 positions agree with TRBD1. V shed 8 bases and J 4 bases; nucleotides not matched to a gene: 13. This CDR3 has 17 residues. Germline V gene sequence: CDR1 MNHEY, CDR2 SVGEGT. CDR3 DNA sequence: TGTGCCAGCTTCTATCCAGGGACAGGGGCGGTCACCGGGGAGCTGTTTTTT. Encoded protein: CASFYPGTGAVTGELFF.

This clonotype appeared many times. The chain joins TRBV2 to TRBJ1-3; 9 bases fit TRBD1. The germline V gene has CDR1 SNHLY and CDR2 FYNNEI. The CDR3 loop spans 16 amino acids. The V and J ends lost 6 bases and 1 base, in that order; junction bases with no gene match: 7. The CDR3 DNA follows: TGTGCCAGCAGCTCCACAGGGGGCGCATCTGGAAACACCATATATTTT. Translation: CASSSTGGASGNTIYF.

This clonotype was seen only a few times. A read error may be the cause here, since a much bigger clone is one base away. V gene TRBV4-1 combines with J gene TRBJ2-5; D could derive from TRBD1 or TRBD2 (5 bases each). Per the germline V gene, CDR1 is MGHRA and CDR2 is YSYEKL. This CDR3 region has 15 residues. The CDR3 region has the DNA TGCGCCAGCGGCCAAGAGGGGACGGGTCAAGAGACCCAGTACTTC. Protein product: CASGQEGTGQETQYF.

The chain employs TRBV4-1 and TRBJ2-1; possibly TRBD1 or TRBD2 for D (6 bases each). Trimming cost V 0 bases and J 0 bases, with 15 bases left between them. The CDR3 spans 18 residues. CDR1 is MGHRA, CDR2 YSYEKL, per germline. CDR3 DNA: TGCGCCAGCAGCCAAGATGGGACGGGGGCACTCTCCTACAATGAGCAGTTCTTC. The encoded protein is CASSQDGTGALSYNEQFF.

The chain carries TRBV12-3 or TRBV12-4 and TRBJ1-2; 12 bases line up with TRBD1. With V trimmed by 7 bases and J by 5 bases, 14 bases remained unmatched. The CDR3 has 17 residues. The CDR3 sequence: CASIGGQGALGVYGYTF. DNA of the CDR3: TGTGCCAGCATTGGGGGACAGGGGGCGTTGGGGGTATATGGCTACACCTTC.

This clonotype was picked up many times. The V gene is TRBV7-2, the J gene TRBJ2-7, with 7 bases aligning to TRBD1. The germline CDR1 and CDR2 sequences are SGHTA and FQGNSA. V lost 5 bases and J lost 3; bases outside the gene matches: 10. This CDR3 is built from 15 residues. This chain's CDR3 is CASSLDRAWIYEQYF. DNA of the CDR3: TGTGCCAGCAGCCTCGACAGGGCCTGGATCTACGAGCAGTACTTC.

Ten or more counts support this clonotype. The junction departs from the called germline gene at one end, perhaps through a read error. V and J are TRBV27 and TRBJ2-5; D is undetermined. CDR3 length: 14 residues. Germline CDR1 reads MNHEY; CDR2 reads SMNVEV (reference sequence). The CDR3 sequence: CASSLSGDQKTQYF. The CDR3 DNA sequence: TGTGCCAGCAGTTTGTCGGGCGACCAAAAGACCCAGTACTTC.

The gene calls are TRBV4-1 and TRBJ2-1; no clear D gene. Trimming left V 5 bases short and J 8 bases short, with 16 bases between. From germline, CDR1 is MGHRA and CDR2 YSYEKL. The CDR3 consists of 14 residues. CDR3 residues: CASSYPPRSHEQFF. The CDR3 region has the DNA TGCGCCAGCAGCTACCCACCTCGGAGTCATGAGCAGTTCTTC.

V is TRBV11-1 and J is TRBJ1-1; D is perhaps TRBD1 (5 bases). Deletions cut 1 base from V and 3 bases from J, with 15 bases between. This CDR3 contains 16 residues. Germline assignment: CDR1 SGHAT and CDR2 FQDESV (reference sequence). This CDR3 reads CASSLELPGPYTEAFF. The DNA for the CDR3 is TGTGCCAGCAGCTTAGAGTTGCCAGGGCCGTACACTGAAGCTTTCTTT.

This clonotype was detected ten times or more. The genes are TRBV10-3 and TRBJ2-1; TRBD1 agrees at 8 bases. V gave up 5 bases and J gave up 9 bases; unmatched junction bases: 6. Germline CDR1 ENHRY, CDR2 SYGVKD. The CDR3 is 13 residues long. The CDR3 nucleotides read TGTGCCATCAGTCTAGGACAGGGCCTTGAGCAGTTCTTC. Its protein product is CAISLGQGLEQFF.

This clonotype was picked up many times. The chain recombines TRBV29-1 with TRBJ2-3; D is undetermined. The CDR3 length is 15 residues. V dropped 1 base and J dropped 0 bases, with 11 bases sitting between them. Germline V lookup: CDR1 SQVTM, CDR2 ANQGSEA. The DNA for the CDR3 is TGCAGCGTTGAAGGGTCAGGAACTAGCACAGATACGCAGTATTTT. It is translated as CSVEGSGTSTDTQYF.

This clonotype was seen repeatedly, ten times or more. The genes are TRBV21-1 and TRBJ2-3; the table calls TRBD2, which could not be checked here. TRBV21-1 is reported as a pseudogene. The CDR3 covers 21 residues. CDR3 in amino acids: CASSKDGARLAGGKSGDWQYF. CDR3 in DNA: TGTGCCAGCAGCAAAGATGGGGCCCGGCTAGCGGGGGGCAAGAGCGGGGATTGGCAGTATTTT.

In this sample, this clonotype turned up a few times. This chain uses TRBV7-9 with TRBJ2-1; 7 nucleotides agree with TRBD1. Germline CDR1 SEHNR, CDR2 FQNEAQ (reference sequence). This CDR3 contains 14 residues. V was clipped by 5 bases and J by 7 bases; unmatched bases: 8. The CDR3 DNA is TGTGCCAGCAGCGACCGGGACAGTCCTAATGAGCAGTTCTTC. This gives the protein CASSDRDSPNEQFF.

This clonotype showed up many times. The chain carries TRBV12-3 or TRBV12-4 and TRBJ2-7; 8 nucleotides agree with TRBD1. This CDR3 has 12 residues. Trimming at V came to 6 bases and at J to 13 bases, leaving 11 bases not matched to a gene. The CDR3 DNA follows: TGTGCCAGCAGCTACGGACAGGGTTGGAAATACTTC. Encoded protein: CASSYGQGWKYF.

The sample holds one count of this clonotype. One end of the junction varies from germline; a read error may be responsible. This chain uses TRBV5-4 with TRBJ2-7; D unclear. Germline CDR1 is SGHNT and CDR2 is YYREEE (reference sequence). The CDR3 is made up of 12 amino acids. For the CDR3, the DNA is TGTGCCAGCAGCTTCGGTAGCTACAAGCAGTACTTC. It encodes CASSFGSYKQYF.

Concerning this clonotype: A read error is possible here, since a much larger clone lies one base away. The chain joins TRBV25-1 to TRBJ2-5, with a weak D call TRBD1 (6 bases). The CDR3 contains 15 residues. The germline CDR1 and CDR2 sequences are MGHDK and SYGVNS. The CDR3 region is CASSGGQVGGETQHF. Here the CDR3 DNA reads TGTGCCAGCAGTGGGGGGCAAGTCGGAGGAGAGACCCAGCACTTC.

There are many counts of this clonotype. V usage is TRBV29-1 and J usage is TRBJ1-1; no clear D gene. The V gene's germline CDR1 is SQVTM and CDR2 ANQGSEA. Between the trimmed V and J ends, which lost 3 bases and 10 bases, there was a span of 12 bases. The CDR3 consists of 11 residues. The CDR3 protein is CSVDAGRGAFF. CDR3 nucleotides: TGCAGCGTTGATGCAGGTCGGGGAGCTTTCTTT. The variable domain in full, completed from reference TRBV29-1 and TRBJ1-1, reads SAVISQKPSRDICQRGTSLTIQCQVDSQVTMMFWYRQQPGQSLTLIATANQGSEATYESGFVIDKFPISRPNLTFSTLTVSNMSPEDSSIYLCSVDAGRGAFFGQGTRLTVV.

The table lists this clonotype with a few counts. This sequence may be a read error, since a much larger clone differs from it by one base. CDR3 nucleotides: TGTGCCAGCGGTTACTCGGGGGACAGGGGGCCCACTGAAGCTTTCTTT. Amino acid sequence: CASGYSGDRGPTEAFF. This chain connects TRBV6-5 to TRBJ1-1, with 12 bases lining up with TRBD1. This CDR3 contains 16 residues. Germline V CDR1 and CDR2: MNHEY, SVGAGI.

The V gene is TRBV27, the J gene TRBJ1-5, with D unclear. Deletions cut 1 base from V and 0 bases from J, with 13 bases between. Germline CDR1 is MNHEY and CDR2 is SMNVEV (reference sequence). The CDR3 spans 17 residues. CDR3 sequence reads: CASSLFGRMDSNQPQHF. The CDR3 nucleotides read TGTGCCAGCAGTTTATTCGGCAGGATGGATAGCAATCAGCCCCAGCATTTT.

A note on this clonotype: Lacking the conserved final phenylalanine or tryptophan, this CDR3 likely reflects a read error. V is TRBV7-8 and J is TRBJ2-7; 7 nucleotides match TRBD1. With 5 bases clipped from V and 3 bases from J, the junction kept 10 bases outside the gene matches. CDR1 and CDR2 from the germline V gene are SGHVS and FQNEAQ. The CDR3 is made up of 15 amino acids. CDR3 nucleotide sequence: TGTGCCAGCAGCCCGACGTCGGGACAGAGCTACGAGCAGTACTCC. This sequence encodes CASSPTSGQSYEQYS.